These 3 T cell receptor beta chains were all obtained from the same sample, sequenced in a study of T cell responses to AZD1222 COVID-19 vaccine. Sequencing used immunoSEQ multiplex PCR; TCRdb keeps in-frame clones, though not all of them. In the table there are some 170,000 clones, 80% to 90% of which are singletons. Specimen: peripheral blood, collected 28 days after the second dose of the MenACWY control vaccine. Receptor source: an adult who received the MenACWY meningococcal vaccine as a control.

V is TRBV3-1 (or the pseudogene TRBV3-2) and J is TRBJ1-1; 7 bases line up with TRBD1. Germline V gene lookup returns CDR1 LGHDT and CDR2 YNNKEL (reference sequence). This CDR3 has 16 amino acids. V lost 4 bases to trimming and J lost 0 bases; unmatched junction nucleotides: 8. The CDR3 DNA sequence: TGTGCCAGCAGCCTAAGACAGGGCGGCATGAACACTGAAGCTTTCTTT. Protein sequence: CASSLRQGGMNTEAFF.

The chain links TRBV9 to TRBJ2-2; 9 positions agree with TRBD1. This CDR3 spans 16 amino acids. J gave up 6 bases and V 2 bases, and 8 bases lay outside the gene matches. Germline-derived CDR1 and CDR2 are SGDLS and YYNGEE. In DNA, the CDR3 is TGTGCCAGCAGCGTTCCCGGGACAGGGCGTTCCGGGGAGCTGTTTTTT. Translated: CASSVPGTGRSGELFF.

The rearrangement uses TRBV28 and TRBJ2-7, with TRBD1 matching 8 bases. The V gene's germline CDR1 is MDHEN and CDR2 SYDVKM. The CDR3 is 14 amino acids. The V segment lost 7 bases and the J segment 3 bases; nucleotides outside the gene matches: 8. For the CDR3, the DNA is TGTGCCAGCACCTCCGGGACAGGTGTCTACGAGCAGTACTTC. Translating it yields CASTSGTGVYEQYF.